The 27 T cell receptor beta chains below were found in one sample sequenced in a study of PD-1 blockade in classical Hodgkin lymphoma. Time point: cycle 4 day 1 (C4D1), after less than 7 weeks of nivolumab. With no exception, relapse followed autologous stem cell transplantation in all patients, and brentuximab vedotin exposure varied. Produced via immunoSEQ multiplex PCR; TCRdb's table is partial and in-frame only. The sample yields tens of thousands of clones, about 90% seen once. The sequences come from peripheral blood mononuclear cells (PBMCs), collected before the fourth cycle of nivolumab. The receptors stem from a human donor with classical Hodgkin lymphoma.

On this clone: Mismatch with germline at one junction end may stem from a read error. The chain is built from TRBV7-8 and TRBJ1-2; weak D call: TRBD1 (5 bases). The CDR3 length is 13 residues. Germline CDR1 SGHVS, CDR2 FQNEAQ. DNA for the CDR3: TGTGCCAGCAGCTTGGGGCTCCGACGGGGAGTATTCTTC. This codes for CASSLGLRRGVFF.

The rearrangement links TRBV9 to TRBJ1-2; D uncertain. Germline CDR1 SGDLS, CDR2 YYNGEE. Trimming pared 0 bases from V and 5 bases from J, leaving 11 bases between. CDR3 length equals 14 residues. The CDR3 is CASSVATVGYGYTF. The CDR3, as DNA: TGTGCCAGCAGCGTAGCTACGGTGGGATATGGCTACACCTTC.

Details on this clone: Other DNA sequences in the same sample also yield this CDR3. This CDR3 is CASSWDRGNEKLFF. CDR3 nucleotides: TGCGCCAGCAGCTGGGACAGGGGAAATGAAAAACTGTTTTTT. V is TRBV5-1 and J is TRBJ1-4, with TRBD1 matching over 10 bases. With V trimmed by 3 bases and J by 5 bases, 1 base remained unmatched. The CDR3 totals 14 residues. Germline V CDR1 and CDR2: SGHRS, YFSETQ.

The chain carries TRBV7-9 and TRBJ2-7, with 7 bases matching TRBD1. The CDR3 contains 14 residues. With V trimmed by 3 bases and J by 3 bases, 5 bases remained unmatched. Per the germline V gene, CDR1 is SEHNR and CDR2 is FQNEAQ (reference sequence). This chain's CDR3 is CASSFKAGGYEQYF. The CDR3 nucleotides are TGTGCCAGCAGCTTCAAAGCAGGGGGCTACGAGCAGTACTTC.

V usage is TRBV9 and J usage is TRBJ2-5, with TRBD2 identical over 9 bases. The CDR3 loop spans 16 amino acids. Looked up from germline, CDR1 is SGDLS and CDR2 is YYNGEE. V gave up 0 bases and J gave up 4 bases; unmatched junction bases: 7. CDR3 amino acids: CASSVDGTSLRETQYF. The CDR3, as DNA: TGTGCCAGCAGCGTAGACGGGACTAGCCTTCGAGAGACCCAGTACTTC.

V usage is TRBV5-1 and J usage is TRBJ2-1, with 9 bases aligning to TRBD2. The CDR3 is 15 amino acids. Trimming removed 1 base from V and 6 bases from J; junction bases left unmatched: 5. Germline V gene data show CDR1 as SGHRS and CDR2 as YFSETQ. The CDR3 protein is CASSLLSGGFNEQFF. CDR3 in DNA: TGCGCCAGCAGCTTGCTAAGCGGGGGGTTCAATGAGCAGTTCTTC.

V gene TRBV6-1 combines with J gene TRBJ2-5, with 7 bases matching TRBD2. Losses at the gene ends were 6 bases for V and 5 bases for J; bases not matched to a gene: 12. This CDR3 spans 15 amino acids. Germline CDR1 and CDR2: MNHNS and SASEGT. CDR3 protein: CASRAGDSRGETQYF. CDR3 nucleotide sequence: TGTGCCAGCAGGGCGGGGGACTCCCGGGGGGAGACCCAGTACTTC.

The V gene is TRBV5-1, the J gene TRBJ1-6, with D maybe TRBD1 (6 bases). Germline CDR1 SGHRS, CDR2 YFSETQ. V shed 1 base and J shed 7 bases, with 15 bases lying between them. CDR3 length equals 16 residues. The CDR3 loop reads CASSLLGGRGNSPLHF. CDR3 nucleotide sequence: TGCGCCAGCAGCTTGCTCGGGGGCCGGGGCAATTCACCCCTCCACTTT.

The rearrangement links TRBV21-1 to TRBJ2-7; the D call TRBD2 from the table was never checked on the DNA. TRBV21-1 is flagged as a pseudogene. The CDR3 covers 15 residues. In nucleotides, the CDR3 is TGTGCCAGCAGCAAAGCGGGACTGCTACTCTACGAGCAGTACTTC. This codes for CASSKAGLLLYEQYF.

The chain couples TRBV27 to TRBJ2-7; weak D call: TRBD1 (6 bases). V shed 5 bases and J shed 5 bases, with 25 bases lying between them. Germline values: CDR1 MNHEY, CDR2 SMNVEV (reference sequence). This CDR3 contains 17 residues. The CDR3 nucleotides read TGTGCCAGCAGTCACCGACTCGATGACAGGTTGGACCACGAGCAGTACTTC. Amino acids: CASSHRLDDRLDHEQYF.

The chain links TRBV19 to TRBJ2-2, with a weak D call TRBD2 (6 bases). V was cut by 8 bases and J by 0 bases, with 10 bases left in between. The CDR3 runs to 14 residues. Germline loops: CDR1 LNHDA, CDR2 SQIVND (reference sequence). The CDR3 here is CASHPGANTGELFF. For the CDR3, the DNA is TGTGCCAGTCATCCGGGGGCGAACACCGGGGAGCTGTTTTTT.

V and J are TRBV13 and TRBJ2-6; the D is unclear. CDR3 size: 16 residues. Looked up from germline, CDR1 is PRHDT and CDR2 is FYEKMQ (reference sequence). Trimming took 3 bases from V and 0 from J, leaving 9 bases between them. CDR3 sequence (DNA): TGTGCCAGCAGCTTCGCAACAGTCTCTGGGGCCAACGTCCTGACTTTC. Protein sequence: CASSFATVSGANVLTF. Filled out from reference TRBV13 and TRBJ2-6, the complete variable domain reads AAGVIQSPRHLIKEKRETATLKCYPIPRHDTVYWYQQGPGQDPQFLISFYEKMQSDKGSIPDRFSAQQFSDYHSELNMSSLELGDSALYFCASSFATVSGANVLTFGAGSRLTVL.

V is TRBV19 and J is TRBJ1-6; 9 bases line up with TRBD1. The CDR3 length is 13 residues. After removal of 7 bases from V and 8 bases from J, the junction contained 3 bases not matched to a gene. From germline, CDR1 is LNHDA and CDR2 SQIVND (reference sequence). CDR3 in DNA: TGTGCCAGTAAGGGACAGGGAGATTCACCCCTCCACTTT. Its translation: CASKGQGDSPLHF.

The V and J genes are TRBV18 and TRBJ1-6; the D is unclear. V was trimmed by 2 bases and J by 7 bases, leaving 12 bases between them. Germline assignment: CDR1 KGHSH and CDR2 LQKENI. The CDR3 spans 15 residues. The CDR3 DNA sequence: TGTGCCAGCTCACCAAATGTCCCCACAAATTCACCCCTCCACTTT. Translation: CASSPNVPTNSPLHF.

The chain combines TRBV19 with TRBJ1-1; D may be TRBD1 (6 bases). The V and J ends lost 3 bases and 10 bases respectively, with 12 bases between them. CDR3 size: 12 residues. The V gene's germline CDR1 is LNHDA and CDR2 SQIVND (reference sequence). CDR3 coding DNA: TGTGCCAGTAGTATCCACACAGGGAGAGCTTTCTTT. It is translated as CASSIHTGRAFF.

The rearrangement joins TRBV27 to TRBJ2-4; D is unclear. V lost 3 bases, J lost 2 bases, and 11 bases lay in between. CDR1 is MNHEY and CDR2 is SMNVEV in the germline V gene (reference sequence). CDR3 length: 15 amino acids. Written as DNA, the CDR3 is TGTGCCAGCAGTTTCGAAGTCGGAACCAAAAACATTCAGTACTTC. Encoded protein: CASSFEVGTKNIQYF.

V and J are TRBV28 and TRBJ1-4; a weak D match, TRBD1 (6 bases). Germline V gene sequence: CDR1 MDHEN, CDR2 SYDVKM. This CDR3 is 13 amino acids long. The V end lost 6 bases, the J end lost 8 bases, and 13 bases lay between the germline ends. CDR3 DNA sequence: TGTGCCAGCAGCCGGGGGGCGCGGGAAAAACTGTTTTTT. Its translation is CASSRGAREKLFF.

This CDR3 is CASSWDRGRNEQYF. The CDR3 bases are TGTGCCAGCAGTTGGGACAGGGGGCGCAACGAGCAGTACTTC. The chain combines TRBV2 with TRBJ2-7, with 12 bases identical to TRBD1. This CDR3 comprises 14 residues. With 5 bases clipped from V and 5 bases from J, the junction kept 4 bases outside the gene matches. Per germline, CDR1 SNHLY and CDR2 FYNNEI. The variable domain in full, completed from reference TRBV2 and TRBJ2-7, reads EPEVTQTPSHQVTQMGQEVILRCVPISNHLYFYWYRQILGQKVEFLVSFYNNEISEKSEIFDDQFSVERPDGSNFTLKIRSTKLEDSAMYFCASSWDRGRNEQYFGPGTRLTVT.

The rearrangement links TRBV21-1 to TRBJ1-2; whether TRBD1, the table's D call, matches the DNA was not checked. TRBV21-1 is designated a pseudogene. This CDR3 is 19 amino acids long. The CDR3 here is CASSKRVPSTGGANYGYTF. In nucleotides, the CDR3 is TGTGCCAGCAGCAAAAGGGTCCCGTCTACAGGGGGTGCTAACTATGGCTACACCTTC.

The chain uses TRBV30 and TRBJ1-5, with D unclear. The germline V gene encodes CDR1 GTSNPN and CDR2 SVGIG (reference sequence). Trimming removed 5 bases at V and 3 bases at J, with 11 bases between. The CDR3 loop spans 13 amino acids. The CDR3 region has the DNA TGTGCCTGGGATGGAGGGTTCAATCAGCCCCAGCATTTT. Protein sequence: CAWDGGFNQPQHF.

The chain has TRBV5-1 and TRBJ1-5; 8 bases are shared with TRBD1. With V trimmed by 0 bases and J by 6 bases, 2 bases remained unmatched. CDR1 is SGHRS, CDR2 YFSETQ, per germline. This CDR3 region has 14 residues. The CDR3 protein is CASSLAGGGQPQHF. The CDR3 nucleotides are TGCGCCAGCAGCTTGGCAGGGGGCGGTCAGCCCCAGCATTTT.

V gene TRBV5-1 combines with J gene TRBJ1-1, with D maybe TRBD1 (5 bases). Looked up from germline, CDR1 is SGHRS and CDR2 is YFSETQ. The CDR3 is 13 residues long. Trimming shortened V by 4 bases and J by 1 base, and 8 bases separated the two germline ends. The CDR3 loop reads CASSIQENTEAFF. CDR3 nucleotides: TGCGCCAGCAGCATACAGGAGAACACTGAAGCTTTCTTT.

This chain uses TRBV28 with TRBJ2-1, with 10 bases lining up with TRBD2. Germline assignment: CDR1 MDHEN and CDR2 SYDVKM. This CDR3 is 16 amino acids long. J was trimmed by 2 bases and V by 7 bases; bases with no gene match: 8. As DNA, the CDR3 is TGTGCCAGCACTGCAGCGGGGGGGCCCCCCTACAATGAGCAGTTCTTC. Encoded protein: CASTAAGGPPYNEQFF. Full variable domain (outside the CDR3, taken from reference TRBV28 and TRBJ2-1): DVKVTQSSRYLVKRTGEKVFLECVQDMDHENMFWYRQDPGLGLRLIYFSYDVKMKEKGDIPEGYSVSREKKERFSLILESASTNQTSMYLCASTAAGGPPYNEQFFGPGTRLTVL.

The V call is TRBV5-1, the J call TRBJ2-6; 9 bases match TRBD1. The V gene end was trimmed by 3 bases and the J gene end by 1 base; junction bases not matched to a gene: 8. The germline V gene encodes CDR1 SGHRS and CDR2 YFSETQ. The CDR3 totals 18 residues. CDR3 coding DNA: TGCGCCAGCAGCTGGACAGGGGATGAATCGTCTGGGGCCAACGTCCTGACTTTC. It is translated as CASSWTGDESSGANVLTF.

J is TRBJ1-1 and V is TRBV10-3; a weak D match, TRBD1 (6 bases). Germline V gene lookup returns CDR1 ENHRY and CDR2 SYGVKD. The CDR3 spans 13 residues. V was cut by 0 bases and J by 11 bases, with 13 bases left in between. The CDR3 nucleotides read TGTGCCATCAGTGAGTCCTACAGGGCTTGGGCTTTCTTT. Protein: CAISESYRAWAFF.

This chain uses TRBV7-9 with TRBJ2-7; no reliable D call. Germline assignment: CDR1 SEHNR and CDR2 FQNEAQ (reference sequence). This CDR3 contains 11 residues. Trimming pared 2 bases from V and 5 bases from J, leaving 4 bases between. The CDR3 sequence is CASSLYDEQYF. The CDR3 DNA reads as TGTGCCAGCAGCTTATATGACGAGCAGTACTTC.

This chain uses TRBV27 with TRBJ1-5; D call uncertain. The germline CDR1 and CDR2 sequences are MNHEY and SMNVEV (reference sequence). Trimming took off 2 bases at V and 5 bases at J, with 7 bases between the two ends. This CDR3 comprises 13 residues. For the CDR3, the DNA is TGTGCCAGCAGTTTAGGGTCGGATCAGCCCCAGCATTTT. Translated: CASSLGSDQPQHF.